These 9 T cell receptor beta chains came from one sample sequenced in a study of T-cell reconstitution after alpha-beta-depleted transplantation in children. Preparation of the TCRbeta library was carried out with unique molecular identifiers. Each CDR3 protein is one row after TCRdb ran MiXCR on the PCR reads. The table shows around 580,000 distinct CDR3 sequences, with 23% occurring only once. Sequences were derived from PBMCs, mostly from graft donor cells, sampled 360 days after TCRalphabeta/CD19-depleted stem cell transplant. All receptors derive from a boy in the first two years of life who had a stem cell transplant for acute myeloid leukemia, so the T cells may come from the graft donor.

The chain has TRBV20-1 and TRBJ1-4; the D is unclear. This CDR3 contains 11 residues. Germline CDR1 DFQATT, CDR2 SNEGSKA (reference sequence). The V and J ends lost 2 bases and 8 bases respectively, with 6 bases between them. The DNA of the CDR3 is TGCAGTGCTAGACGGGAAGAAAAACTGTTTTTT. Translated, it gives CSARREEKLFF.

The sample holds many counts of this clonotype. The gene calls are TRBV28 and TRBJ1-1, with D possibly TRBD1 on 6 matching bases. The V gene lost 1 base and the J gene lost 4 bases, with 13 bases spanning the gap. CDR1 MDHEN and CDR2 SYDVKM come from the germline V gene. The CDR3 length is 15 residues. The DNA of the CDR3 is TGTGCCAGCAGTTTATTGGGGGGCTCTACCACTGAAGCTTTCTTT. It specifies CASSLLGGSTTEAFF. Full variable domain (remainder filled in from reference TRBV28 and TRBJ1-1): DVKVTQSSRYLVKRTGEKVFLECVQDMDHENMFWYRQDPGLGLRLIYFSYDVKMKEKGDIPEGYSVSREKKERFSLILESASTNQTSMYLCASSLLGGSTTEAFFGQGTRLTVV.

This clonotype was seen many times. This rearrangement joins TRBV30 to TRBJ2-3, with 7 bases aligning to TRBD2. This CDR3 has 13 residues. The germline CDR1 and CDR2 sequences are GTSNPN and SVGIG (reference sequence). The V gene end was trimmed by 0 bases and the J gene end by 5 bases; junction bases not matched to a gene: 2. CDR3 sequence (DNA): TGTGCCTGGAGTGTACCTAGCGGAGATACGCAGTATTTT. Its translation: CAWSVPSGDTQYF.

This rearrangement joins TRBV15 to TRBJ2-7; TRBD1 might be the D (6 bases). Trimming took off 0 bases at V and 0 bases at J, with 18 bases between the two ends. The CDR3 runs to 18 residues. The germline V gene encodes CDR1 LNHNV and CDR2 YYDKDF (reference sequence). The CDR3 DNA reads TGTGCCACCAGCAGAGATAGATCTAGGGGGTTCAGCTCCTACGAGCAGTACGTC. Protein sequence: CATSRDRSRGFSSYEQYV.

The chain carries TRBV7-8 and TRBJ2-3; 8 nucleotides agree with TRBD1. The CDR3 is made up of 15 amino acids. Trimming removed 1 base from V and 4 bases from J; junction bases left unmatched: 4. The germline CDR1 and CDR2 sequences are SGHVS and FQNEAQ. CDR3 nucleotides: TGTGCCAGCAGCTTAGGGGGACAGGTTCCAGATACGCAGTATTTT. Its translation: CASSLGGQVPDTQYF. The full variable domain, its missing parts supplied by reference TRBV7-8 and TRBJ2-3, is GAGVSQSPRYKVAKRGQDVALRCDPISGHVSLFWYQQALGQGPEFLTYFQNEAQLDKSGLPSDRFFAERPEGSVSTLKIQRTQQEDSAVYLCASSLGGQVPDTQYFGPGTRLTVL.

The chain joins TRBV4-3 to TRBJ2-3; no reliable D call. V was pared by 0 bases and J by 6 bases, with 7 bases between. This CDR3 has 13 residues. Per the germline V gene, CDR1 is LGHNA and CDR2 is YSLEER. CDR3 nucleotide sequence: TGCGCCAGCAGCCAAGAACAAGCGGATACGCAGTATTTT. Translating it yields CASSQEQADTQYF.

The table lists this clonotype with a few counts. This chain connects TRBV29-1 to TRBJ1-2, with 9 bases that match TRBD1. Germline V gene data show CDR1 as SQVTM and CDR2 as ANQGSEA. The CDR3 runs to 12 residues. V shed 3 bases, J shed 10 bases, and the junction held 6 bases outside the gene matches. The CDR3 here is CSVDWWDRAYTF. CDR3 coding DNA: TGCAGCGTTGATTGGTGGGACAGGGCCTACACCTTC.

The V gene is TRBV7-9, the J gene TRBJ2-1, with D perhaps matching TRBD1 (6 bases). The V gene's germline CDR1 is SEHNR and CDR2 FQNEAQ (reference sequence). Trimming shortened V by 2 bases and J by 2 bases, and 10 bases separated the two germline ends. CDR3 length: 15 residues. The CDR3: CASSLKGVPYNEQFF. In nucleotides, the CDR3 is TGTGCCAGCAGCTTAAAGGGGGTGCCCTACAATGAGCAGTTCTTC.

The chain couples TRBV20-1 to TRBJ2-7, with 8 bases identical to TRBD1. With V trimmed by 6 bases and J by 4 bases, 8 bases remained unmatched. The CDR3 contains 13 residues. Looked up from germline, CDR1 is DFQATT and CDR2 is SNEGSKA (reference sequence). The CDR3 bases are TGCAGTGCCACCCAGGGGGACAGGTACGAGCAGTACGTC. This codes for CSATQGDRYEQYV.